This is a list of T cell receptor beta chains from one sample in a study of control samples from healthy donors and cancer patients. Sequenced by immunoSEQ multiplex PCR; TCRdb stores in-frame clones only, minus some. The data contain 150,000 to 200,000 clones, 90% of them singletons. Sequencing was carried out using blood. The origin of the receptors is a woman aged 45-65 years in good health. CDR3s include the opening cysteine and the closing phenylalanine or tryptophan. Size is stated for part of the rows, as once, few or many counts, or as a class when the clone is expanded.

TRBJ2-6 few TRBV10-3 CAITPSGANVLTF
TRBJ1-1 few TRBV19 CASSLIISRNTEAFF
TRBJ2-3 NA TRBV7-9 CASSLARDSRPTDTQYF
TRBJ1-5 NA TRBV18 CATTPSGGANQPQHF
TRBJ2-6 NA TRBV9 CASSVALGTSGANVLTF
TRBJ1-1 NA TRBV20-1 CSASGDRVHTEAFF
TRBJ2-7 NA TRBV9 CASSVSAGASYEQYF
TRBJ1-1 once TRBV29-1 CSAGSGTGEQAFF
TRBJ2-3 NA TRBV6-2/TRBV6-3 CASSYASLRTDTQYF
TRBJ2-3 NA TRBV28 CASSLERSLWAGDTDTQYF
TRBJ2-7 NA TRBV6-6 CASRPPSGVSYEQYF
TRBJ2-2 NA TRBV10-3 CAISDNESGELFF
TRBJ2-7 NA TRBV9 CASAHRSGSSYEQYF
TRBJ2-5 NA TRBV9 CASSPRGLSETQYF
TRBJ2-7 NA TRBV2 CASSAGLAGVEQYF
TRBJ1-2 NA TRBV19 CASRDSIYGYTF
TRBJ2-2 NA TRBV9 CASTTGQTNTGELFF
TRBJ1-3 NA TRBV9 CASSVEGSGNTIYF
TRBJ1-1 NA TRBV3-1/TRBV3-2 CASRGLTNTEAFF
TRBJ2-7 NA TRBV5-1 CASSRTVSYEQYF
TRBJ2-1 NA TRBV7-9 CASSLVGFDEQFF
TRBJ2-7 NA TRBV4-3 CASSPGSSYEQYF
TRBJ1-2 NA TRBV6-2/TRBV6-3 CASSWGQGANYGYTF
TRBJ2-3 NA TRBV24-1 CATSDPRGSGSIDTQYF
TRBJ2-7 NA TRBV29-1 CSVGGGDRGKQYF
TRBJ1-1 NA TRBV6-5 CASGTGNDGEAFF
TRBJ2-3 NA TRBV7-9 CASSLLRQGGYF
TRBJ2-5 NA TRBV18 CASSPNTQETQYF
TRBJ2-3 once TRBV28 CASSLEAQYF
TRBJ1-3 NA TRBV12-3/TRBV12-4 CASSLGSDTIYF
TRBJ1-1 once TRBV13 CASSLGDTEAFF
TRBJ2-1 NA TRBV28 CASSFYGGAVNEQFF
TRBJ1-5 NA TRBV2 CASSENSNQPQHF
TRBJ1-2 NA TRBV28 CAAKTGGIYGYTF
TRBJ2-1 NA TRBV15 CATEGQGSYNEQFF
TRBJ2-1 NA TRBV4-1 CASRIFPGLAGGPDEQFF
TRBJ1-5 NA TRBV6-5 CASSRDRGLPPQHF
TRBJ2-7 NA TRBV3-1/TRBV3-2 CASSLRDRERYF
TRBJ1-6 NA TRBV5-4 CASSFPGGGNSPLHF
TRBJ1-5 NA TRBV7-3 CASSLTLTNYSNQPQHF
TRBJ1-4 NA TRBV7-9 CASSLSYREKLFF